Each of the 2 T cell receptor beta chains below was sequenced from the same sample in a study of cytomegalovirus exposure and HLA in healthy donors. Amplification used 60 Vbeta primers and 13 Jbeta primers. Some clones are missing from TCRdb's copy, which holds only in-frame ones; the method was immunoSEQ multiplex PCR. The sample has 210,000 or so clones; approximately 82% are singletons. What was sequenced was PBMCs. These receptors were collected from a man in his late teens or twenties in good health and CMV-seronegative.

The CDR3 loop is CASSLARGNEQYF. CDR3 nucleotide sequence: TGTGCCAGCAGCTTAGCTCGCGGAAACGAGCAGTACTTC. The genes are TRBV7-6 and TRBJ2-7; D gene unclear. CDR1 SGHVS and CDR2 FNYEAQ come from the germline V gene. Trimming pared 0 bases from V and 5 bases from J, leaving 8 bases between. The CDR3 totals 13 residues.

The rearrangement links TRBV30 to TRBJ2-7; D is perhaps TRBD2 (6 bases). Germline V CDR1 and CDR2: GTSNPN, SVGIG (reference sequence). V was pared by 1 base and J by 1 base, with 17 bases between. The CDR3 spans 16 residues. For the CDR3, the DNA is TGTGCCTGGAGTGCTTCCCTTCTAGCGCCTTCCTACGAGCAGTACTTC. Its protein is CAWSASLLAPSYEQYF.